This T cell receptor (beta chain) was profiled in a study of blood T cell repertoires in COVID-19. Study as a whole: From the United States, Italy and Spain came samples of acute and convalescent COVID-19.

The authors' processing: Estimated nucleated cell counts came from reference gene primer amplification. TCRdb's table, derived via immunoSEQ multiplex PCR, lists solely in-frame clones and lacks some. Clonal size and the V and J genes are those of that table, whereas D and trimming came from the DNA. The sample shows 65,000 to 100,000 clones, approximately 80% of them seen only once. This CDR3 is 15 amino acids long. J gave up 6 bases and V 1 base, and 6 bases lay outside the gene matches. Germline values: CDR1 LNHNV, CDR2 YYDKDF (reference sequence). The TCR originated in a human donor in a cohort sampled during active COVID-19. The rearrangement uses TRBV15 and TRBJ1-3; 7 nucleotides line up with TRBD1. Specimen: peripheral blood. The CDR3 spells CATSRGRGLENTIYF. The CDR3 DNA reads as TGTGCCACCAGCAGAGGAAGGGGGCTCGAAAACACCATATATTTT.